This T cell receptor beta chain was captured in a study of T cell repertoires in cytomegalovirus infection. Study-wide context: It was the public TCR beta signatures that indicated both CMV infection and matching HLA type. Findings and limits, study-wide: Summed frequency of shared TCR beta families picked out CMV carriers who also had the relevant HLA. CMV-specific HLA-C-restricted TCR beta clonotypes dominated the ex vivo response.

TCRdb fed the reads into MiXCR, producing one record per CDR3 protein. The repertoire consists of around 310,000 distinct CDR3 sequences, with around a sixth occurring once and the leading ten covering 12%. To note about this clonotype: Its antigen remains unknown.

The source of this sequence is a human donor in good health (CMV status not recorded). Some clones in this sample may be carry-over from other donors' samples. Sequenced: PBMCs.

CDR3 sequence: CASSLMDDEAFF. In DNA form, the CDR3 reads TGTGCCAGCAGTCTCATGGACGACGAAGCTTTCTTT. V gene TRBV28 combines with J gene TRBJ1-1, with unresolved D. V was clipped by 5 bases and J by 8 bases, with 12 bases between them. The CDR3 has 12 amino acids. Germline V gene sequence: CDR1 MDHEN, CDR2 SYDVKM. The complete variable domain, with remaining parts taken from reference TRBV28 and TRBJ1-1, reads DVKVTQSSRYLVKRTGEKVFLECVQDMDHENMFWYRQDPGLGLRLIYFSYDVKMKEKGDIPEGYSVSREKKERFSLILESASTNQTSMYLCASSLMDDEAFFGQGTRLTVV.